The 6 T cell receptor beta chains given below trace back to one sample, sequenced in a study of blood T cells in healthy people across ages. A second PCR of about 7 to 11 cycles used a sample-barcoded 5' primer and a J-beta primer mix. TCRdb ran MiXCR on the 5' RACE reads and lists one entry per CDR3 protein. This table holds more than 650,000 distinct CDR3 sequences, about 55% found once. The specimen sequenced was blood. All receptors come from a man older than 75 in good health.

Only a few counts were recorded for this clonotype. The V call is TRBV28, the J call TRBJ1-6, with D perhaps matching TRBD1 (5 bases). CDR3 size: 12 residues. V was cut by 6 bases and J by 7 bases, with 7 bases left in between. Germline values: CDR1 MDHEN, CDR2 SYDVKM. CDR3 region: CASSRVNSPLHF. The CDR3 nucleotides are TGTGCCAGCAGCAGGGTGAATTCACCCCTCCACTTT.

A few counts support this clonotype. The J gene is TRBJ2-7, the V gene TRBV7-2, with 10 bases lining up with TRBD2. CDR1 and CDR2 from the germline V gene are SGHTA and FQGNSA. There are 15 residues in the CDR3. Trimming removed 5 bases from V and 0 bases from J; junction bases left unmatched: 4. CDR3 nucleotides: TGTGCCAGCAGCACCACTAGCGGGGCCTCCTACGAGCAGTACTTC. Protein: CASSTTSGASYEQYF.

The V gene is TRBV18, the J gene TRBJ2-1, with 9 bases matching TRBD1. The CDR3 extends over 15 amino acids. The germline V gene has CDR1 KGHSH and CDR2 LQKENI. After removal of 4 bases from V and 5 bases from J, the junction contained 6 bases not matched to a gene. The CDR3 loop is CASSRGTGINNEQFF. CDR3 nucleotides: TGTGCCAGCTCACGAGGGACAGGGATAAACAATGAGCAGTTCTTC.

The chain joins TRBV10-3 to TRBJ2-5; TRBD2 matches at 8 bases. Germline loops: CDR1 ENHRY, CDR2 SYGVKD. V gave up 4 bases and J gave up 1 base; unmatched junction bases: 8. The CDR3 length is 16 residues. This CDR3 reads CAISGGKLAAQETQYF. The CDR3 coding sequence is TGTGCCATCAGTGGGGGCAAACTAGCGGCCCAAGAGACCCAGTACTTC.

The chain combines TRBV9 with TRBJ2-3; 11 nucleotides align to TRBD1. This CDR3 spans 14 amino acids. Germline V gives CDR1 SGDLS, CDR2 YYNGEE. V lost 4 bases, J lost 14 bases, and 12 bases stayed unmatched. CDR3 bases: TGTGCCAGCAGCCAGGACAGGGGGCACAGATACGCGTATTTT. Translation: CASSQDRGHRYAYF.

This clonotype was seen ten or more times. This chain links TRBV20-1 with TRBJ2-7; unclear D gene. The germline gives CDR1 DFQATT, CDR2 SNEGSKA (reference sequence). V lost 3 bases and J lost 6, with 15 bases in between. The length of the CDR3 is 13 residues. CDR3 in amino acids: CSASFPTGPEQYF. The CDR3 bases are TGCAGTGCTAGCTTCCCAACCGGGCCCGAGCAGTACTTC.